A selection of T cell receptor beta chains follows, all from one sample in a study of T cell responses to AZD1222 COVID-19 vaccine. Using immunoSEQ multiplex PCR, the repertoire was profiled, and TCRdb retains in-frame clones only, with some absent. This sample's table reports over 120,000 clones. The source material was peripheral blood. Source of these receptors: an adult in good health. Both conserved end residues are part of each CDR3. A D gene is named only where the DNA matches it firmly.

TRBJ1-3	.	TRBV20-1	CSASLHQTGNTIYF	TGCAGTGCTAGTTTACATCAGACTGGAAACACCATATATTTT
TRBJ1-1	.	TRBV19	CASRSGDVNTEAFF	TGTGCCAGTAGGTCAGGTGATGTGAACACTGAAGCTTTCTTT
TRBJ1-5	.	TRBV6-5	CASSYTTGADQPQHF	TGTGCCAGCAGTTATACGACAGGTGCCGATCAGCCCCAGCATTTT
TRBJ1-1	.	TRBV6-5	CASRGGGVTEAFF	TGTGCCAGCAGGGGCGGGGGTGTCACTGAAGCTTTCTTT
TRBJ2-5	TRBD2	TRBV25-1	CASSPYEGGQETQYF	TGTGCCAGCAGCCCCTACGAGGGAGGGCAAGAGACCCAGTACTTC
TRBJ1-2	TRBD1	TRBV6-5	CASSYSGTGLVGYTF	TGTGCCAGCAGTTACTCAGGGACAGGGCTTGTTGGCTACACCTTC
TRBJ1-6	.	TRBV7-3	CASSLDSTPNSPLHF	TGTGCCAGCAGCCTAGACAGCACTCCTAATTCACCCCTCCACTTT
TRBJ1-4	.	TRBV14	CASSQPSGSTRDEFKICEKLFF	TGTGCCAGCAGCCAACCCTCCGGCTCGACCCGGGACGAATTTAAGATTTGTGAAAAACTGTTTTTT
TRBJ2-4	TRBD2	TRBV30	CALFPRGEGAKNIQYF	TGTGCCTTATTTCCACGAGGGGAGGGAGCCAAAAACATTCAGTACTTC
TRBJ2-7	.	TRBV12-3/TRBV12-4	CASSFGTTYEQYF	TGTGCCAGCAGTTTTGGGACCACCTACGAGCAGTACTTC
TRBJ1-6	.	TRBV6-5	CASSYSGYQGSPLHF	TGTGCCAGCAGTTACTCAGGGTACCAAGGTTCACCCCTCCACTTT
TRBJ1-5	TRBD1	TRBV6-5	CASRIDRGKQPQHF	TGTGCCAGCAGGATCGACAGGGGGAAACAGCCCCAGCATTTT
TRBJ2-7	TRBD1	TRBV7-9	CASSNTGDEQYF	TGTGCCAGCAGTAACACAGGGGACGAGCAGTACTTC
TRBJ1-5	TRBD1	TRBV14	CASSQDRGQSNQPQHF	TGTGCCAGCAGCCAGGACAGGGGGCAAAGCAATCAGCCCCAGCATTTT
TRBJ1-2	.	TRBV28	CASSRPRGQNYGYTF	TGTGCCAGCAGCCGACCAAGAGGACAGAACTATGGCTACACCTTC
TRBJ1-5	.	TRBV28	CASSLEEPQHF	TGTGCCAGCAGTCTGGAAGAGCCCCAGCATTTT
TRBJ1-1	.	TRBV7-2	CASSLGGQTTEAFF	TGTGCCAGCAGCTTAGGAGGCCAGACCACTGAAGCTTTCTTT
TRBJ2-5	.	TRBV19	CASSRAGTFEAQYF	TGTGCCAGTAGTAGGGCTGGCACCTTCGAGGCCCAGTACTTC
TRBJ2-2	.	TRBV7-3	CASSRTANTGELFF	TGTGCCAGCAGCCGGACGGCTAACACCGGGGAGCTGTTTTTT
TRBJ1-1	.	TRBV7-3	CASSANPGREAFF	TGTGCCAGCAGCGCAAATCCGGGACGGGAAGCTTTCTTT
TRBJ1-5	.	TRBV12-3/TRBV12-4	CASSLNSNQPQHF	TGTGCCAGCAGCCTAAATAGCAATCAGCCCCAGCATTTT
TRBJ2-3	TRBD2	TRBV7-3	CASSNPGTSGGRTDTQYF	TGTGCCAGCAGCAATCCAGGGACTAGCGGGGGCCGCACAGATACGCAGTATTTT
TRBJ1-2	.	TRBV6-5	CASRLKSGTSGYTF	TGTGCCAGCAGACTTAAATCCGGGACATCTGGCTACACCTTC
TRBJ1-6	TRBD1	TRBV5-1	CASSPGQGRNSPLHF	TGCGCCAGCAGCCCGGGACAGGGTAGGAATTCACCCCTCCACTTT
TRBJ1-2	TRBD1	TRBV18	CASSPLADRASGYTF	TGTGCCAGCTCACCACTAGCGGACAGGGCGAGTGGCTACACCTTC
TRBJ1-1	TRBD1	TRBV30	CAWIRGTNTEAFF	TGTGCCTGGATCAGGGGGACGAACACTGAAGCTTTCTTT
TRBJ1-2	.	TRBV6-1	CASSEAMGYRASYGYTF	TGTGCCAGCAGTGAAGCGATGGGGTACAGGGCAAGCTATGGCTACACCTTC
TRBJ1-2	.	TRBV7-2	CASSPGVLARYTF	TGTGCCAGCAGCCCAGGGGTTCTTGCACGCTACACCTTC
TRBJ1-3	.	TRBV6-1	CASSETLTIKGSGNTIYF	TGTGCCAGCAGTGAAACCTTGACTATAAAGGGATCTGGAAACACCATATATTTT
TRBJ1-6	.	TRBV2	CASSVGGPNSPLHF	TGTGCCAGCAGTGTTGGGGGCCCAAATTCACCCCTCCACTTT
TRBJ1-6	.	TRBV5-1	CASSPSGLINSPLHF	TGCGCCAGCAGCCCCTCGGGACTTATTAATTCACCCCTCCACTTT
TRBJ1-1	TRBD1	TRBV7-9	CASGTGGVNTEAFF	TGTGCCAGCGGGACAGGGGGCGTTAACACTGAAGCTTTCTTT
TRBJ2-2	.	TRBV19	CATKAWDTGELFF	TGTGCCACTAAGGCGTGGGACACCGGGGAGCTGTTTTTT
TRBJ1-1	.	TRBV7-3	CASSRLGGASYTEAFF	TGTGCCAGCAGCCGACTGGGGGGCGCCTCGTACACTGAAGCTTTCTTT
TRBJ1-6	.	TRBV6-1	CASSEGQAANSPLHF	TGTGCCAGCAGTGAAGGGCAGGCAGCTAATTCACCCCTCCACTTT
TRBJ1-1	.	TRBV9	CASSVSMMTEAFF	TGTGCCAGCAGCGTATCTATGATGACTGAAGCTTTCTTT
TRBJ1-6	.	TRBV11-2	CASSLGARRGPIYNSPLHF	TGTGCCAGCAGCTTAGGGGCCCGCAGGGGCCCTATATATAATTCACCCCTCCACTTT